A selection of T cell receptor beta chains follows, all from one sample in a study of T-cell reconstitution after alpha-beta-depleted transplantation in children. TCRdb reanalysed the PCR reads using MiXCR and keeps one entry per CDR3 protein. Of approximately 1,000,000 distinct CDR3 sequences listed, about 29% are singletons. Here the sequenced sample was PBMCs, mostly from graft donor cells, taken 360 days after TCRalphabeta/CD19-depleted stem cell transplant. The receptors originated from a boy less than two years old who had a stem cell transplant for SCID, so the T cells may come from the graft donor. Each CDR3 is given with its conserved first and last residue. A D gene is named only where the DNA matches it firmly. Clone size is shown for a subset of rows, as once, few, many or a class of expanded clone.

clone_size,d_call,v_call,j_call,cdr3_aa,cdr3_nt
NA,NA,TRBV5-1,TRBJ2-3,CASSFGPKADTQYF,TGCGCCAGCAGCTTTGGGCCAAAGGCGGATACGCAGTATTTT
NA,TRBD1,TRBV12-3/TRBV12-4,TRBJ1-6,CASTLDRFLLESPLHF,TGTGCCAGCACCCTGGACAGGTTCTTACTAGAGTCACCCCTCCACTTT
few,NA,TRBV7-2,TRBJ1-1,CASSLAGTRTNTEAFF,TGTGCCAGCAGCTTAGCAGGGACCAGAACGAACACTGAAGCTTTCTTT
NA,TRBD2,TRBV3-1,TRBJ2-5,CASSQWGEAGGQETQYF,TGTGCCAGCAGCCAATGGGGAGAAGCGGGGGGGCAAGAGACCCAGTACTTC
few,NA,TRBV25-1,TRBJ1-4,CASSEGPRGWGNEKLFF,TGTGCCAGCAGTGAGGGGCCCAGGGGATGGGGTAATGAAAAACTGTTTTTT
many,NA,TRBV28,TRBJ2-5,CASSDRAQETQYF,TGTGCCAGCAGTGACCGGGCCCAAGAGACCCAGTACTTC
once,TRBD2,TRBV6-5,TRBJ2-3,CASSYTTYYSGGHTDTQYF,TGTGCCAGCAGTTACACTACCTACTACAGCGGGGGGCACACAGATACGCAGTATTTT
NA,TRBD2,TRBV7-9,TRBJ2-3,CASSLPPRGGATDTQYF,TGTGCCAGCAGCTTACCTCCCCGGGGGGGCGCCACGGATACGCAGTATTTT
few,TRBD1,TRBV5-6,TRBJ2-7,CASSWVTGGYEQYF,TGTGCCAGCAGCTGGGTCACAGGGGGTTACGAGCAGTACTTC
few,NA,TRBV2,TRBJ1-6,CASRLTALHF,TGTGCCAGCAGGTTAACAGCCCTCCACTTT
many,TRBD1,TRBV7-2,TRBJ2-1,CASSPRQGRGNEQFF,TGTGCCAGCAGCCCTCGACAGGGACGGGGAAATGAGCAGTTCTTC
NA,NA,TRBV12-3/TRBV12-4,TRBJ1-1,CASSWGRPRSTEAFF,TGTGCCAGCAGTTGGGGCCGGCCCCGAAGCACTGAAGCTTTCTTT
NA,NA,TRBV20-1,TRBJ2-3,CSARDEGRRDTQYF,TGCAGTGCTAGAGATGAGGGTAGAAGAGATACGCAGTATTTT
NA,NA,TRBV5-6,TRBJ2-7,CASSLTGSSEQYF,TGTGCCAGCAGCTTGACAGGGTCTAGCGAGCAGTACTTC
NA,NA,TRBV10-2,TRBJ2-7,CASKWGVGPYEQYF,TGCGCCAGCAAGTGGGGGGTAGGCCCTTACGAGCAGTACTTC
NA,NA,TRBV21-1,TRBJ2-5,CASSKAEDGGETQYF,TGTGCCAGCAGCAAAGCTGAGGATGGGGGAGAGACCCAGTACTTC
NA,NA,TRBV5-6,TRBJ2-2,CASSLGPSGGNTGELFF,TGTGCCAGCAGCCTGGGGCCCAGCGGCGGGAACACCGGGGAGCTGTTTTTT
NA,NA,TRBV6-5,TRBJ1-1,CASSSTSAEAFF,TGTGCCAGCAGTTCTACAAGTGCTGAAGCTTTCTTT
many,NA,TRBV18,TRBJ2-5,CASSPGRQETQYF,TGTGCCAGCTCACCTGGGAGACAAGAGACCCAGTACTTC
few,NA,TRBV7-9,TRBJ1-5,CASSFSQGSNQPQHF,TGTGCCAGCAGCTTTTCCCAGGGTTCCAATCAGCCCCAGCATTTT
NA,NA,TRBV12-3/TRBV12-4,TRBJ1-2,CASTNSYGYTF,TGTGCCAGCACCAATTCCTATGGCTACACTTTC
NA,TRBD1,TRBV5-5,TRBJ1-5,CASSFRTGLGQPQHF,TGTGCCAGCAGCTTTAGGACAGGGCTCGGTCAGCCCCAGCATTTT
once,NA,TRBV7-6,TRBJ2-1,CASSLFGGLFLSNEQFF,TGTGCCAGCAGTTTATTTGGAGGACTATTCCTTTCCAATGAGCAGTTCTTC
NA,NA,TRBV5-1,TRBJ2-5,CASSYYREGAQYF,TGCGCCAGCAGCTATTACCGGGAAGGGGCCCAGTACTTC
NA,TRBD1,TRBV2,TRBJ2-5,CARRQGRGQETQYF,TGTGCCAGACGACAGGGAAGGGGGCAAGAGACCCAGTACTTC
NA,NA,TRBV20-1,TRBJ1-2,CSARDLPPDSSNYGYTF,TGCAGTGCTAGAGATCTCCCGCCGGACAGCTCTAACTATGGCTACACCTTC
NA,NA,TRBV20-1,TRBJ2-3,CSASDGGGSGTDTQYF,TGCAGTGCTAGTGACGGCGGGGGCTCGGGCACAGATACGCAGTATTTT
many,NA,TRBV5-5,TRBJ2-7,CASSLDGPSSYEQYF,TGTGCCAGCAGCTTGGATGGCCCCAGCTCCTACGAGCAGTACTTC
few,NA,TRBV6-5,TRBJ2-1,CASSYESSYNEQFF,TGTGCCAGCAGTTACGAGAGCTCCTACAATGAGCAGTTCTTC
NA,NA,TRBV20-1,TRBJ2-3,CSAGWQGKTFRTDTQYF,TGCAGTGCCGGGTGGCAGGGTAAAACCTTTCGCACAGATACGCAGTATTTT
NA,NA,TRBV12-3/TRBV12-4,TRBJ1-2,CASRRMGYWTYGYTF,TGTGCCAGCAGAAGGATGGGATATTGGACCTATGGTTACACCTTC
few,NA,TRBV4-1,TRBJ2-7,CASSQVTDYYEQYF,TGCGCCAGCAGCCAAGTAACTGACTACTACGAGCAGTACTTC
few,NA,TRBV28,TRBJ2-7,CASSPDDQTYEQYF,TGTGCCAGCAGTCCAGACGACCAGACCTACGAGCAGTACTTC
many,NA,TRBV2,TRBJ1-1,CASRPGGNTEAFF,TGTGCCAGCAGGCCCGGGGGGAACACTGAAGCTTTCTTT
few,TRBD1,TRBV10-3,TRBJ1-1,CAISETGVLAEAFF,TGTGCCATCAGTGAAACAGGGGTGCTGGCTGAAGCTTTCTTT
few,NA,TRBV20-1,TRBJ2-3,CSATTPGVVTDTQYF,TGCAGTGCTACTACACCGGGCGTTGTAACAGATACGCAGTATTTT
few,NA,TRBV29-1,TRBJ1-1,CSGRRTGNTEAFF,TGCAGCGGGAGACGAACAGGGAACACTGAAGCTTTCTTT
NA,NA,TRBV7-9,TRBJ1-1,CASSLPSYPGRLTEAFF,TGTGCCAGCAGCCTCCCATCTTACCCAGGGCGTTTAACTGAAGCTTTCTTT
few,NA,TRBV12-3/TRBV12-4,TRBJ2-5,CASSLGHNLGETQYF,TGTGCCAGCAGTTTAGGACACAACCTGGGGGAGACCCAGTACTTC
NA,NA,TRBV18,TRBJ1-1,CASSPDLGRTPRGAFF,TGTGCCAGCTCACCAGACCTAGGACGGACGCCTCGGGGAGCTTTCTTT
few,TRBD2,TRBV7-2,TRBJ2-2,CASSLAGTSLTGELFF,TGTGCCAGCAGCTTAGCGGGGACTAGCTTAACCGGGGAGCTGTTTTTT
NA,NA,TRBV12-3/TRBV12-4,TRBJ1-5,CASSRSSLPMGRQHF,TGTGCCAGCAGCCGGAGTTCTCTCCCTATGGGGCGCCAGCATTTT
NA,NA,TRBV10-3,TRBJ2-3,CAISESIGGTQYF,TGTGCCATCAGTGAGTCCATTGGAGGTACGCAGTATTTT
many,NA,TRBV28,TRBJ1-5,CASSFWPVVSNQPQHF,TGTGCCAGCAGTTTCTGGCCGGTGGTTAGCAATCAGCCCCAGCATTTT
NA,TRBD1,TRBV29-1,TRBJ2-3,CSVERRDRGISDTQYF,TGCAGCGTTGAACGCCGGGACAGGGGCATTTCAGATACGCAGTATTTT
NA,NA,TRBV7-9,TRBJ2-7,CASSLDRGKQYF,TGTGCCAGCAGCTTAGACCGCGGGAAGCAGTACTTC
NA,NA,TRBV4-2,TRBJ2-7,CASSQDFSYEQYF,TGTGCCAGCAGCCAAGACTTCTCCTACGAGCAGTACTTC
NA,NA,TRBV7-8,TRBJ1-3,CASSSERISGNTIYF,TGTGCCAGCAGCTCGGAAAGGATCTCTGGAAACACCATATATTTT
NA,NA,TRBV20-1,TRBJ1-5,CSARKNRDGQPQHF,TGCAGTGCTAGGAAAAATCGGGACGGTCAGCCCCAGCATTTT
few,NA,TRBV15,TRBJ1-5,CATSIRDGFNQPQHF,TGTGCCACCAGCATCCGGGACGGATTCAATCAGCCCCAGCATTTT
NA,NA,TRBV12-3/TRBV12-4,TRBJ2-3,CASNLGGAADTQYF,TGTGCCAGCAACCTGGGGGGAGCAGCAGATACGCAGTATTTT
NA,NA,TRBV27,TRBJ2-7,CASSLRLGQLYEQYF,TGTGCCAGCAGTTTACGGTTGGGGCAGCTCTACGAGCAGTACTTC
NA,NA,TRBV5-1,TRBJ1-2,CASSSPQGPNYGYTF,TGCGCCAGCAGCTCTCCACAGGGACCTAACTATGGCTACACCTTC
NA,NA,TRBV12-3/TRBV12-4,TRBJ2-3,CASRGGISTDTQYF,TGTGCCAGCAGAGGGGGAATTAGCACAGATACGCAGTATTTT
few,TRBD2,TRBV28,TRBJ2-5,CASSWADGTSGAGETQYF,TGTGCCAGCAGTTGGGCCGACGGGACTAGCGGGGCGGGGGAGACCCAGTACTTC
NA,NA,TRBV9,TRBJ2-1,CASSPLEGATYNEQFF,TGTGCCAGCAGCCCCTTGGAGGGGGCAACCTACAATGAGCAGTTCTTC
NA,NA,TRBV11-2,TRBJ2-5,CASSFISRDQETQYF,TGTGCCAGCAGCTTCATCTCCCGGGACCAAGAGACCCAGTACTTC
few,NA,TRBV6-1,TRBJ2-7,CASSPLTTRSYEQYF,TGTGCCAGCAGCCCCTTAACCACGAGGTCGTACGAGCAGTACTTC